This T cell receptor (beta chain) originates from a study of cytomegalovirus exposure and HLA in healthy donors. Across the study: In an earlier analysis, approximately 120 million unique TCR beta sequences were found from approximately 190 million T cells. Findings of the study overall: A missense DCLRE1C variant was associated with V- and J-gene trimming of TCR beta chains in a later analysis, and an independent cohort replicated the association.

Turning to this clone: The antigen is unknown.

Germline CDR1 and CDR2: MGHRA and YSYEKL. The CDR3 is 17 residues long. V lost 4 bases, J lost 6 bases, and 21 bases lay in between. PCR involved 60 Vbeta and 13 Jbeta primers. Sequencing was performed with immunoSEQ multiplex PCR; in TCRdb, only in-frame clones are kept and a portion is missing. The repertoire holds 100,000 to 150,000 clones, with 76% as singletons. Sequenced input: PBMCs. The chain couples TRBV4-1 to TRBJ2-2; D unresolved. The TCR sequence derives from a man over 45 in good health and CMV-seronegative. The CDR3 DNA reads TGCGCCAGCAGCCCCTTGAACACCTTCGAGGTCGCCGGGGAGCTGTTTTTT. This codes for CASSPLNTFEVAGELFF.